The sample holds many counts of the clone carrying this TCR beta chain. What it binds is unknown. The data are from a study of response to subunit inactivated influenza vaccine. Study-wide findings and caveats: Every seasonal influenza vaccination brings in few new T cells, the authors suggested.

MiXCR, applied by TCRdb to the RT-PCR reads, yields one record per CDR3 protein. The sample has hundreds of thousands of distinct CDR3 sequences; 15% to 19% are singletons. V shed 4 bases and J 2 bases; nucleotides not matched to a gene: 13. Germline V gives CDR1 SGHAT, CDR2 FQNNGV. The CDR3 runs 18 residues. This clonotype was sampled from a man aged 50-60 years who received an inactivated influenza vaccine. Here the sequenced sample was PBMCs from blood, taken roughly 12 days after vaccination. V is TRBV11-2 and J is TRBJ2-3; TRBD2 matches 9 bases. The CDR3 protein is CASSSPREGWGYTDTQYF. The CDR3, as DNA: TGTGCCAGCAGCTCGCCGCGGGAGGGGTGGGGCTACACAGATACGCAGTATTTT. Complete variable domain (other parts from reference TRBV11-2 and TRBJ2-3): EAGVAQSPRYKIIEKRQSVAFWCNPISGHATLYWYQQILGQGPKLLIQFQNNGVVDDSQLPKDRFSAERLKGVDSTLKIQPAKLEDSAVYLCASSSPREGWGYTDTQYFGPGTRLTVL.